The clone carrying this TCR beta chain has just one count. The target antigen is unknown. Looked up from germline, CDR1 is SGHNT and CDR2 is YENEEA. The CDR3 loop spans 15 amino acids. The germline V and J ends were trimmed by 2 bases and 7 bases, with 12 bases remaining between them. This record belongs to a study of human thymus T cells. General observations from the study: Thymic repertoires overlap heavily among unrelated individuals, related research has reported. Thymic and blood repertoires seemed to favor certain V and J genes.

The table came from immunoSEQ multiplex PCR; TCRdb's copy has only in-frame clones and leaves some out. Of 75,000 to 90,000 clones listed, around 96% were seen once; the top ten hold 0.031%. Obtained as resections during corrective heart surgery, the thymus tissue was then studied. Sequencing was performed on thymus tissue. The chain combines TRBV11-3 with TRBJ1-6; D call uncertain. The clonotype originates from a boy less than two years old with a congenital heart defect but otherwise immunologically healthy. The CDR3: CASSLRTVGNSPLHF. The CDR3 DNA is TGTGCCAGCAGCTTACGAACAGTGGGAAATTCACCCCTCCACTTT.